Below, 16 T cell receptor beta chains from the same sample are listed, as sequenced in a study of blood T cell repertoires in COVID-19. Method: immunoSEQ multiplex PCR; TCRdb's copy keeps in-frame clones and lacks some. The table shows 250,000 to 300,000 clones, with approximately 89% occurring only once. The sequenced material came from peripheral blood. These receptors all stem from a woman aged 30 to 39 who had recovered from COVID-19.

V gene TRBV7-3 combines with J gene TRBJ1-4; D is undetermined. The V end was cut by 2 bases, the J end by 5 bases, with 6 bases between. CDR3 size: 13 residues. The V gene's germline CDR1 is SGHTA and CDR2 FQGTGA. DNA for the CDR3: TGTGCCAGCAGCTTAGGCCCAAATGAAAAACTGTTTTTT. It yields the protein CASSLGPNEKLFF.

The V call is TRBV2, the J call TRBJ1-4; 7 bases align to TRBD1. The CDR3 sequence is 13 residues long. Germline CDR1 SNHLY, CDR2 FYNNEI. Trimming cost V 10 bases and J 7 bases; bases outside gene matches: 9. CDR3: CATSRGIGEKLFF. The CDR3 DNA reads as TGTGCCACCTCCAGGGGGATTGGTGAAAAACTGTTTTTT.

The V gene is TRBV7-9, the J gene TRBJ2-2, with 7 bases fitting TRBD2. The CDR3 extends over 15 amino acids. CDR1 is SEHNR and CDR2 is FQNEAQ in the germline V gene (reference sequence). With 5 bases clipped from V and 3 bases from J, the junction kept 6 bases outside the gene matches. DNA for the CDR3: TGTGCCAGCAGCAACTTGGGGAGGGACACCGGGGAGCTGTTTTTT. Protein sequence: CASSNLGRDTGELFF.

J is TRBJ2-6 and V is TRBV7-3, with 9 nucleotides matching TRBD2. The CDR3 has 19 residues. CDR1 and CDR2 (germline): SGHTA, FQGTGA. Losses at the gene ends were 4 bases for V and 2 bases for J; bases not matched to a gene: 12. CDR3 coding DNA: TGTGCCAGCAGCTCCCCTCGGGGCGGGGGGGCCCCTGGGGCCAACGTCCTGACTTTC. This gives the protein CASSSPRGGGAPGANVLTF.

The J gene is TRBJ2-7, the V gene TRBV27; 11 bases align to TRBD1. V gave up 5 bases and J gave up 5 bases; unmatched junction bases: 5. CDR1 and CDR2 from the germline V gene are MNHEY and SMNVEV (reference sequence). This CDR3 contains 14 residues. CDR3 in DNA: TGTGCCAGCAGTGGACAGGGGGCGTTCAACGAGCAGTACTTC. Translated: CASSGQGAFNEQYF.

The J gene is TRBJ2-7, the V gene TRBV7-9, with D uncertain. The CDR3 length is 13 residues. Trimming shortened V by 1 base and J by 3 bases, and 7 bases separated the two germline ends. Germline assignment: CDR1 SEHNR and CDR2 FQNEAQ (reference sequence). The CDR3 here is CASSLVPGYEQYF. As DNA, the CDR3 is TGTGCCAGCAGCTTAGTTCCGGGCTACGAGCAGTACTTC.

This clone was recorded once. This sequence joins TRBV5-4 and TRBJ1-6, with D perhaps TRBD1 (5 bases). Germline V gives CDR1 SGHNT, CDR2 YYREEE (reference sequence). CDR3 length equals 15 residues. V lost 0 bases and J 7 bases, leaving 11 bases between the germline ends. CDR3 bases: TGTGCCAGCAGCTTGGAGGGGAGGAGGAATTCACCCCTCCACTTT. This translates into CASSLEGRRNSPLHF.

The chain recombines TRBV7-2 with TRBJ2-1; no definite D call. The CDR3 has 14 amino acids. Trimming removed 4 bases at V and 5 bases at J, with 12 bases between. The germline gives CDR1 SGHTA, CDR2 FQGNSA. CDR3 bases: TGTGCCAGCAGCTCCGCTAATCTGGACAATGAGCAGTTCTTC. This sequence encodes CASSSANLDNEQFF.

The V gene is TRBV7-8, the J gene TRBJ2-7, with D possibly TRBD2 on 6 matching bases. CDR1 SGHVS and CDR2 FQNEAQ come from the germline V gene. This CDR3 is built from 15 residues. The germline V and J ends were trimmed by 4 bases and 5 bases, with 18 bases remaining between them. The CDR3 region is CASSSTYTSRHEQYF. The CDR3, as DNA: TGTGCCAGCAGCTCAACCTATACTAGCCGTCACGAGCAGTACTTC.

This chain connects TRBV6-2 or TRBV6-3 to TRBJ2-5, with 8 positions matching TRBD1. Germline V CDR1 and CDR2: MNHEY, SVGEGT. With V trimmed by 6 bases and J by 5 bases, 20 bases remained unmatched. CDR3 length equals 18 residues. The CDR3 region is CASSSGGTGGPKRETQYF. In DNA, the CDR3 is TGTGCCAGCAGCTCAGGGGGGACAGGAGGGCCTAAGAGGGAGACCCAGTACTTC.

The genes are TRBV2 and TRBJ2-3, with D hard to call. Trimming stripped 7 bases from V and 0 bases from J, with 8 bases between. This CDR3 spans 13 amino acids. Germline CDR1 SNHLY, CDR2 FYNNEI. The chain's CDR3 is CASTPTSTDTQYF. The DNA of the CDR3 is TGTGCCAGCACTCCGACTAGCACAGATACGCAGTATTTT.

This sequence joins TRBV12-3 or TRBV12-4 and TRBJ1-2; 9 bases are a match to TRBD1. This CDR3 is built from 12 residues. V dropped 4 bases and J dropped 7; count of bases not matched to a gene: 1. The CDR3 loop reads CASSYRGLGYTF. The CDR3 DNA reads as TGTGCCAGCAGTTACAGGGGGCTTGGCTACACCTTC.

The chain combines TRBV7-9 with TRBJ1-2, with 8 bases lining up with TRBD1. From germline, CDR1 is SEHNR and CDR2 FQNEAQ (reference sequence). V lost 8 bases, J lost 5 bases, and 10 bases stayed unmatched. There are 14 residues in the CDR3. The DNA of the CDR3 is TGTGCCAGCTCTGGGACAGGACCTCGGTATGGCTACACCTTC. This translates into CASSGTGPRYGYTF.

The CDR3 protein is CASSARGETQYF. CDR3 DNA sequence: TGTGCCAGCAGTGCTAGGGGGGAGACCCAGTACTTC. The rearrangement links TRBV2 to TRBJ2-5; weak D call: TRBD1 (6 bases). The germline V and J ends were trimmed by 4 bases and 5 bases, with 8 bases remaining between them. Germline-derived CDR1 and CDR2 are SNHLY and FYNNEI. This CDR3 has 12 amino acids.

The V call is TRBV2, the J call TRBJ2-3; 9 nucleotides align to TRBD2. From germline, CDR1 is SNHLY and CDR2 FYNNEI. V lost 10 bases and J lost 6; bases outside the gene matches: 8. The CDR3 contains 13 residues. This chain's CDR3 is CATGGLAGDTQYF. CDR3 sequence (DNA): TGTGCCACCGGGGGACTAGCAGGCGATACGCAGTATTTT.

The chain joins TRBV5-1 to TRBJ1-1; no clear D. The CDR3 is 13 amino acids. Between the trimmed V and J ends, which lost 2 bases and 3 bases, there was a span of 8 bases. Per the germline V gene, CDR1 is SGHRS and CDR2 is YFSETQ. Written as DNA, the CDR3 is TGCGCCAGCAGCTTTAGCTCCGACACTGAAGCTTTCTTT. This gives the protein CASSFSSDTEAFF.